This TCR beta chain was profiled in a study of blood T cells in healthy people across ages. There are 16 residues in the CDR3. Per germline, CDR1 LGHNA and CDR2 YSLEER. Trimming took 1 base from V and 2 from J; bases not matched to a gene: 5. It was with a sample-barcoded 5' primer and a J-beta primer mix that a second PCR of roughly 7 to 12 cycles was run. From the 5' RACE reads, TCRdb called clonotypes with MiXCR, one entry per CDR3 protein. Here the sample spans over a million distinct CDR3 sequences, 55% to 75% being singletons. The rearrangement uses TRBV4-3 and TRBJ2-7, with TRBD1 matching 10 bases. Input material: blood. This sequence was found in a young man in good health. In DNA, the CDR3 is TGCGCCAGCAGCCAAGCCGGGACAGGGGCTCCCTACGAGCAGTACTTC. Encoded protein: CASSQAGTGAPYEQYF.